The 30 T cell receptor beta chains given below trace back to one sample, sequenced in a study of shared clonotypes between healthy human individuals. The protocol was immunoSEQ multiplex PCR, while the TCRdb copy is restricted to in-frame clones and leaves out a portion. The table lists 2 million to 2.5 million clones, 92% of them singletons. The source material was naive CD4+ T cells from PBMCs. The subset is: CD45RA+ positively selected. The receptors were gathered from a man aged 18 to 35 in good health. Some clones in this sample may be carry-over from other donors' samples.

The CDR3 region is CASSQGTNTGELFF. CDR3 nucleotide sequence: TGTGCCAGCAGCCAAGGGACAAACACCGGGGAGCTGTTTTTT. The gene calls are TRBV4-2 and TRBJ2-2; possible D gene TRBD1, 5 bases. The CDR3 length is 14 residues. V lost 1 base and J 2 bases, leaving 5 bases between the germline ends. Germline CDR1 is LGHNA and CDR2 is YNFKEQ.

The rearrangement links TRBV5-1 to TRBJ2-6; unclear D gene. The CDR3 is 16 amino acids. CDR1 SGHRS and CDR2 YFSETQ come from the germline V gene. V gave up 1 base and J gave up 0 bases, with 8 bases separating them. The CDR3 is CASSLPVGSGANVLTF. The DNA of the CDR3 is TGCGCCAGCAGCTTGCCCGTCGGCTCTGGGGCCAACGTCCTGACTTTC.

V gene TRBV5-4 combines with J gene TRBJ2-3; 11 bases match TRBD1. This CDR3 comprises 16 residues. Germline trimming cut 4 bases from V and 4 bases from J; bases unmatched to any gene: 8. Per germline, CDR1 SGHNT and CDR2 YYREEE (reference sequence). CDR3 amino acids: CASSDPGQGVPDTQYF. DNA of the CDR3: TGTGCCAGCAGCGACCCGGGACAGGGGGTCCCAGATACGCAGTATTTT.

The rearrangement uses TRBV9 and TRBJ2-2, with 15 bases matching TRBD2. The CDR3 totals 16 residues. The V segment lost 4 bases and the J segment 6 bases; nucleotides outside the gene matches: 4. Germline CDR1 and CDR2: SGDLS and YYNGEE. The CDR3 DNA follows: TGTGCCAGCAGCCCGGGACTAGCGGGAGGTGCCGGGGAGCTGTTTTTT. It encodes CASSPGLAGGAGELFF. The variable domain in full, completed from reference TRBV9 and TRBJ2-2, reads DSGVTQTPKHLITATGQRVTLRCSPRSGDLSVYWYQQSLDQGLQFLIQYYNGEERAKGNILERFSAQQFPDLHSELNLSSLELGDSALYFCASSPGLAGGAGELFFGEGSRLTVL.

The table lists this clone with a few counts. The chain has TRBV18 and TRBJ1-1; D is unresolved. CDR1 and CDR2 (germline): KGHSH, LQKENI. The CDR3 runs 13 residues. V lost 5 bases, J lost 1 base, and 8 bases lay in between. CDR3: CASSDGENTEAFF. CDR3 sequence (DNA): TGTGCCAGCTCAGACGGGGAGAACACTGAAGCTTTCTTT.

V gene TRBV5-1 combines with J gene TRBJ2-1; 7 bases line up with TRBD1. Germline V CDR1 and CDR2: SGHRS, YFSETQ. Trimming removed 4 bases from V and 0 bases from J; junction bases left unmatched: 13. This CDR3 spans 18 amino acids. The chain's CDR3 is CASSPGQAFFSSYNEQFF. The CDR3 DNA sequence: TGCGCCAGCAGCCCTGGACAGGCGTTCTTCAGCTCCTACAATGAGCAGTTCTTC.

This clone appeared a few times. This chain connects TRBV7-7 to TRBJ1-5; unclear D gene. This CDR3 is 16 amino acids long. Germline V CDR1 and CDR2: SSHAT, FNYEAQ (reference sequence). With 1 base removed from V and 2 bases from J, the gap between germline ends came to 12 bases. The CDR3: CASSLVAGGGNQPQHF. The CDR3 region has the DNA TGTGCCAGCAGCTTAGTGGCTGGAGGCGGCAATCAGCCCCAGCATTTT.

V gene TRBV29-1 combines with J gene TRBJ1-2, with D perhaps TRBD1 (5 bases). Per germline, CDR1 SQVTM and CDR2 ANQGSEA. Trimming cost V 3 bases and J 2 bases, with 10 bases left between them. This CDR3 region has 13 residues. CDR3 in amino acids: CSVEVQANYGYTF. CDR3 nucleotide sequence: TGCAGCGTTGAGGTACAGGCAAACTATGGCTACACCTTC.

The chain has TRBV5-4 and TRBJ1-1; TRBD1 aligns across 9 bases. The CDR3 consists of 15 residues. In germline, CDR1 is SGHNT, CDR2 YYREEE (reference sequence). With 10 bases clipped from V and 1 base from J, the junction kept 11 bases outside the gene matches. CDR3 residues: CAGTGGAGRNTEAFF. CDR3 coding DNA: TGTGCCGGAACAGGGGGCGCCGGTAGGAACACTGAAGCTTTCTTT.

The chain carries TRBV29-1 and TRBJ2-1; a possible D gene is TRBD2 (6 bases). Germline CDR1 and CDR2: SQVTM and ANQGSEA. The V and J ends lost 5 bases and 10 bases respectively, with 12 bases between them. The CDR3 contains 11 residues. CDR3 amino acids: CSVRGTGEQFF. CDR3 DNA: TGCAGCGTTCGCGGGACGGGGGAGCAGTTCTTC.

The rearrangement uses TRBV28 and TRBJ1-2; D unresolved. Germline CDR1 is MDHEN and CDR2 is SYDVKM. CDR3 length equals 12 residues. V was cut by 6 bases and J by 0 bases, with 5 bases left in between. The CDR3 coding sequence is TGTGCCAGCAGAGCCACTAACTATGGCTACACCTTC. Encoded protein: CASRATNYGYTF.

The DNA for the CDR3 is TGTGCCAGCAGCCAAACAGGGGTAACCTACGAGCAGTACTTC. Its protein product is CASSQTGVTYEQYF. The V call is TRBV7-9, the J call TRBJ2-7, with 7 bases aligning to TRBD1. V lost 5 bases and J lost 2; bases outside the gene matches: 6. Germline CDR1 and CDR2: SEHNR and FQNEAQ (reference sequence). The CDR3 has 14 residues. The full variable domain, in which reference TRBV7-9 and TRBJ2-7 provide the parts outside the CDR3, is DTGVSQNPRHKITKRGQNVTFRCDPISEHNRLYWYRQTLGQGPEFLTYFQNEAQLEKSRLLSDRFSAERPKGSFSTLEIQRTEQGDSAMYLCASSQTGVTYEQYFGPGTRLTVT.

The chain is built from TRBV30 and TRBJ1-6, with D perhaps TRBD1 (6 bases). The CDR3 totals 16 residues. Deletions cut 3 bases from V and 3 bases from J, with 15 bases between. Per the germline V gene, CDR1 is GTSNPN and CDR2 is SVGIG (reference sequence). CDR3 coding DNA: TGTGCCTGGAGGAGGGCCAGGGGACTCTATAATTCACCCCTCCACTTT. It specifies CAWRRARGLYNSPLHF.

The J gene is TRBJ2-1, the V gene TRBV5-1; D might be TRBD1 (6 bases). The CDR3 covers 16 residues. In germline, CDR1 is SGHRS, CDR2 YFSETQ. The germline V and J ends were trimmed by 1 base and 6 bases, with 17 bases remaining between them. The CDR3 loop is CASSLLARGTPNEQFF. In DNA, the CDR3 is TGCGCCAGCAGCTTGTTGGCCAGGGGAACCCCCAATGAGCAGTTCTTC.

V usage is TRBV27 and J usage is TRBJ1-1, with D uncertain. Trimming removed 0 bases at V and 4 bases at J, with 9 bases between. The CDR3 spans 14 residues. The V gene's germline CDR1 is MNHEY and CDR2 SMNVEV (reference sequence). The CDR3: CASSLSRRATEAFF. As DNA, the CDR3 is TGTGCCAGCAGTTTATCGAGGCGAGCCACTGAAGCTTTCTTT.

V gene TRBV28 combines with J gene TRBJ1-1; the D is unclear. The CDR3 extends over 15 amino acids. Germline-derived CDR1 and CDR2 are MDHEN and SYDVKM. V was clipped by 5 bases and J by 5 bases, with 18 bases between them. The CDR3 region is CASSQPGRGGTEAFF. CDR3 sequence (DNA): TGTGCCAGCAGTCAACCCGGGCGAGGAGGGACTGAAGCTTTCTTT. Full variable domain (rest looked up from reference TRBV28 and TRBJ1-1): DVKVTQSSRYLVKRTGEKVFLECVQDMDHENMFWYRQDPGLGLRLIYFSYDVKMKEKGDIPEGYSVSREKKERFSLILESASTNQTSMYLCASSQPGRGGTEAFFGQGTRLTVV.

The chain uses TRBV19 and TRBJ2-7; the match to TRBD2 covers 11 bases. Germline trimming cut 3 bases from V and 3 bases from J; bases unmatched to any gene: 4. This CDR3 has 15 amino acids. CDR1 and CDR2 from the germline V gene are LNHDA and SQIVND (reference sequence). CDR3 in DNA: TGTGCCAGTAGTATCGGCGGGACTAGCGGCTACGAGCAGTACTTC. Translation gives CASSIGGTSGYEQYF. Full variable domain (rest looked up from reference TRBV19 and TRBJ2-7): DGGITQSPKYLFRKEGQNVTLSCEQNLNHDAMYWYRQDPGQGLRLIYYSQIVNDFQKGDIAEGYSVSREKKESFPLTVTSAQKNPTAFYLCASSIGGTSGYEQYFGPGTRLTVT.

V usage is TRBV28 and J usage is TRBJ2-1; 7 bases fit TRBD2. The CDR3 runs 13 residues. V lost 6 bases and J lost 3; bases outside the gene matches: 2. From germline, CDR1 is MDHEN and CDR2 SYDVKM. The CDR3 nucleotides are TGTGCCAGCAGACTAGCGTACTACAATGAGCAGTTCTTC. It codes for CASRLAYYNEQFF. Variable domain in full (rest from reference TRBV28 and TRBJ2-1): DVKVTQSSRYLVKRTGEKVFLECVQDMDHENMFWYRQDPGLGLRLIYFSYDVKMKEKGDIPEGYSVSREKKERFSLILESASTNQTSMYLCASRLAYYNEQFFGPGTRLTVL.

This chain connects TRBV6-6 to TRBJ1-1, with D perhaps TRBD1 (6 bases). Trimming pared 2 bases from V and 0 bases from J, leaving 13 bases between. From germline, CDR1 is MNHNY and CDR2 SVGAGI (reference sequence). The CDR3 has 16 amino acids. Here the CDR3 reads CASSYGGANMNTEAFF. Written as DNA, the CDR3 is TGTGCCAGCAGTTACGGGGGGGCCAACATGAACACTGAAGCTTTCTTT.

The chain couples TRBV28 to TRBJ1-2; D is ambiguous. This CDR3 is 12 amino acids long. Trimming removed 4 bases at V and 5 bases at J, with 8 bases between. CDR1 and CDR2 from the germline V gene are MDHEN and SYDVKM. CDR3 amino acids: CASSSNKYGYTF. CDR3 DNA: TGTGCCAGCAGTTCAAACAAGTATGGCTACACCTTC.

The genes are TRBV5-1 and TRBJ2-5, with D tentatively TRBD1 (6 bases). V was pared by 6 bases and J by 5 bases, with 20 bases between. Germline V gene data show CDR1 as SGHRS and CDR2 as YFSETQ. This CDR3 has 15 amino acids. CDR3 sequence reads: CASNTQDSPGETQYF. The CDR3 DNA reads TGCGCCAGCAATACCCAGGACAGTCCAGGGGAGACCCAGTACTTC.

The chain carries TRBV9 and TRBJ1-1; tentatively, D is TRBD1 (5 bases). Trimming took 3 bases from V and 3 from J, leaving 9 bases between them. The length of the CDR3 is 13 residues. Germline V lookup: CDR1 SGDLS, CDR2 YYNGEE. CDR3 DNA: TGTGCCAGCAGCGCTCAAGGGGACACTGAAGCTTTCTTT. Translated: CASSAQGDTEAFF.

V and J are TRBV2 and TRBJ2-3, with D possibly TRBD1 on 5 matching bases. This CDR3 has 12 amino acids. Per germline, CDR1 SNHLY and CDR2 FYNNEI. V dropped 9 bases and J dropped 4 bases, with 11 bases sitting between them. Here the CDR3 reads CARGPGPDTQYF. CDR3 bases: TGTGCCAGGGGGCCCGGCCCAGATACGCAGTATTTT.

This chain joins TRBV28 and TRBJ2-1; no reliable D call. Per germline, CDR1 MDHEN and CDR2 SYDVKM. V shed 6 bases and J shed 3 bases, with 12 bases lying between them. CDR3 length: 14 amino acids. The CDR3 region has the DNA TGTGCCAGCAGAAGCGTAATGGTCTACAATGAGCAGTTCTTC. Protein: CASRSVMVYNEQFF.

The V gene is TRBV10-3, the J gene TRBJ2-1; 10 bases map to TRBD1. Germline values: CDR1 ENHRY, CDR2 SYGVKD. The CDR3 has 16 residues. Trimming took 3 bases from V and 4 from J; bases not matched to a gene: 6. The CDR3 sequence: CAISDDRGRAYNEQFF. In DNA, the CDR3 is TGTGCCATCAGTGACGACAGGGGGCGCGCTTACAATGAGCAGTTCTTC.

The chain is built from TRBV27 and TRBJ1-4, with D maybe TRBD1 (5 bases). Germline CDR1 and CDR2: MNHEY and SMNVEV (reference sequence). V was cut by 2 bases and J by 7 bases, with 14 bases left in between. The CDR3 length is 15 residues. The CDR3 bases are TGTGCCAGCAGTTTAGGGCGGGCGGGACGTGAAAAACTGTTTTTT. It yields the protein CASSLGRAGREKLFF.

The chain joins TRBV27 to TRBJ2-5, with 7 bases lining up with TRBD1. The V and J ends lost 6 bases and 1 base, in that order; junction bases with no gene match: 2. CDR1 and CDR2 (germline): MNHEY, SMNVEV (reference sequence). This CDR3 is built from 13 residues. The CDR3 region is CASRGTAQETQYF. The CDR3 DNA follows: TGTGCCAGCAGGGGGACAGCCCAAGAGACCCAGTACTTC.

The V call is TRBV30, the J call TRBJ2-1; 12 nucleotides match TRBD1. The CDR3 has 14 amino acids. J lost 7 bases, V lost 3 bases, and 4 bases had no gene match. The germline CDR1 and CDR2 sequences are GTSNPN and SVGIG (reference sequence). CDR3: CAWRGQGALNEQFF. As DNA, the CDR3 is TGTGCCTGGAGGGGACAGGGGGCTTTGAATGAGCAGTTCTTC.

Here the CDR3 reads CASSLGASDYNEQFF. CDR3 coding DNA: TGTGCCAGCAGCCTGGGGGCTAGCGATTACAATGAGCAGTTCTTC. The chain is built from TRBV11-2 and TRBJ2-1, with D perhaps TRBD1 or TRBD2 (6 bases each). Trimming shortened V by 5 bases and J by 4 bases, and 15 bases separated the two germline ends. CDR3 size: 15 residues. The V gene's germline CDR1 is SGHAT and CDR2 FQNNGV.

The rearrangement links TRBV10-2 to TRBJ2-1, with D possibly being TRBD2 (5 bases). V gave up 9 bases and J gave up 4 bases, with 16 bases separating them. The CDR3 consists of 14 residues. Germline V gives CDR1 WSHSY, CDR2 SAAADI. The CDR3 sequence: CASLGLDSYNEQFF. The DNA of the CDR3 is TGCGCCAGTCTCGGACTGGACTCGTACAATGAGCAGTTCTTC.